The rows below give T cell receptor beta chains drawn from one sample of a study of beta chain features in type 1 diabetes. Generated by immunoSEQ multiplex PCR, the TCRdb table keeps only in-frame clones and is missing some. The sample records 50,000 or so clones, around 40% being singletons. The specimen sequenced was stem cell memory CD4+ T cells from blood. The receptors come from a man aged 30 to 39 with type 1 diabetes. Both conserved end residues are part of each CDR3. The D gene is left open where the match is weak. Part of the rows lack a size; the others show once, few, many or a class for expanded clones.

>TRBJ1-5|once|TRBD1|TRBV6-1
TGTGCCAGCACCGGTGACAGGGAGTATCAGCCCCAGCATTTT
CASTGDREYQPQHF
>TRBJ2-1|NA|TRBD2|TRBV5-1
TGCGCCAGCAGCCCCGACCCAAGGACTAGCGGGAGCAATGAGCAGTTCTTC
CASSPDPRTSGSNEQFF
>TRBJ2-3|NA|TRBD1|TRBV5-4
TGTGCCAGCAGCACTCAGGACAGGGTGTTAGATACGCAGTATTTT
CASSTQDRVLDTQYF
>TRBJ1-5|NA|NA|TRBV18
TGTGCCAGCTCTCCTGAGGCCAATCAGCCCCAGCATTTT
CASSPEANQPQHF
>TRBJ2-6|few|TRBD2|TRBV5-1
TGCGCCAGCAGCTTGGTAGCGGGTGGCGGGGCCAACGTCCTGACTTTC
CASSLVAGGGANVLTF
>TRBJ1-2|NA|NA|TRBV19
TGTGCCAGTAGTATGGCAGGGCGATATGGCTACACCTTC
CASSMAGRYGYTF
>TRBJ1-4|NA|TRBD1|TRBV7-9
TGTGCCAGCAGCCCCCAGGGGGCAGGGGAAAAACTGTTTTTT
CASSPQGAGEKLFF
>TRBJ1-2|NA|TRBD1|TRBV6-6
TGTGCCAGCAGGCCGGGACAGAACTATGGCTACACCTTC
CASRPGQNYGYTF
>TRBJ2-5|NA|NA|TRBV7-9
TGTGCCAGCAGCTCCGCGAGGGATAGGTACCAAGAGACCCAGTACTTC
CASSSARDRYQETQYF
>TRBJ1-1|NA|NA|TRBV14
TGTGCCAGCAGCCAATGGGGGGGCACTGAAGCTTTCTTT
CASSQWGGTEAFF
>TRBJ2-5|NA|NA|TRBV4-2
TGTGCCAGCAGCCAAGATCGGGAGACCCAGTACTTC
CASSQDRETQYF
>TRBJ2-7|NA|NA|TRBV20-1
TGCAGTGCCCTTCTGGAGTACGAGCAGTACTTC
CSALLEYEQYF
>TRBJ2-5|NA|NA|TRBV5-1
TGCGCCAGCAGCTTGGCCCTTTACGGGGGTGCGGAGACCCAGTACTTC
CASSLALYGGAETQYF
>TRBJ1-2|NA|NA|TRBV18
TGTGCCAGCTCACCTGAGGCCAACTATGGCTACACCTTC
CASSPEANYGYTF
>TRBJ2-1|once|TRBD1|TRBV6-1
TGTGCCAGCAGTTCTCCGGGACAGGGCGGCAATGAGCAGTTCTTC
CASSSPGQGGNEQFF
>TRBJ1-5|NA|TRBD1|TRBV28
TGTGCCAGCAGCCTGGACAGGGGCTGGGGGAATCAGCCCCAGCATTTT
CASSLDRGWGNQPQHF
>TRBJ2-1|NA|TRBD2|TRBV11-2
TGTGCCAGCAGCCTCAGGACTAGCGGTTACAATGAGCAGTTCTTC
CASSLRTSGYNEQFF
>TRBJ1-5|NA|NA|TRBV28
TGTGCCAGCAGTTTTTGGGGGGGAAATCAGCCCCAGCATTTT
CASSFWGGNQPQHF
>TRBJ2-1|few|TRBD1|TRBV29-1
TGCAGCGCGGGCGGGACAGGGGTCTTACATGAGCAGTTCTTC
CSAGGTGVLHEQFF
>TRBJ1-2|NA|TRBD1|TRBV30
TGTGCCTGGGACTTGACAGGGAATGGCTACACCTTC
CAWDLTGNGYTF
>TRBJ2-3|NA|TRBD2|TRBV7-2
TGTGCCAGCAGCTCAACGAGCGGGAGTTTTACGCAGTATTTT
CASSSTSGSFTQYF
>TRBJ2-5|few|TRBD2|TRBV11-2
TGTGCCAGCAGCTTAAGCTGGACTAGCGGGAGAGAGACCCAGTACTTC
CASSLSWTSGRETQYF
>TRBJ2-1|NA|NA|TRBV19
TGTGCCAGTAACACTCGATTACAGGTCAATGAGCAGTTCTTC
CASNTRLQVNEQFF
>TRBJ1-1|NA|TRBD1|TRBV19
TGTGCCAGTACATATTGGGACAGGGGTTGGACTGAAGCTTTCTTT
CASTYWDRGWTEAFF
>TRBJ2-3|few|TRBD2|TRBV5-1
TGCGCCAGCAGGGAAATAGCGGGAGTGGGAGATACGCAGTATTTT
CASREIAGVGDTQYF
>TRBJ2-7|few|TRBD2|TRBV2
TGTGCCAGCAGTGAAGCACGGGCTGGTAGCGGGAGGTCGGGCTCCTACGAGCAGTACTTC
CASSEARAGSGRSGSYEQYF
>TRBJ2-7|few|TRBD1|TRBV6-1
TGTGCCAGCAAAAAAGGACAGGGATCCTACGAGCAGTACTTC
CASKKGQGSYEQYF
>TRBJ2-1|NA|NA|TRBV14
TGTGCCAGCAGCGTGCTAGCCATGTACAATGAGCAGTTCTTC
CASSVLAMYNEQFF
>TRBJ1-1|NA|NA|TRBV28
TGTGCCAGCAGTTGGAGTTTCACTGAAGCTTTCTTT
CASSWSFTEAFF
>TRBJ1-5|NA|TRBD1|TRBV27
TGTGCCAGCAGGGGACAGGGTTCGGTTGGCAATCAGCCCCAGCATTTT
CASRGQGSVGNQPQHF
>TRBJ1-1|NA|NA|TRBV29-1
TGCAGCGTTGAAGTATCAGGGGCTGAAGCTTTCTTT
CSVEVSGAEAFF
>TRBJ1-6|few|TRBD1|TRBV4-3
TGCGCCAGCAGCCGAACGACAGGGTACCCCCTCCACTTT
CASSRTTGYPLHF
>TRBJ1-1|NA|NA|TRBV29-1
TGCAGCGTTGGGGGCAGGGGTTACACTGAAGCTTTCTTT
CSVGGRGYTEAFF
>TRBJ2-7|few|NA|TRBV28
TGTGCCAGCAGACAGAGCGGTAGTCTTTACGAGCAGTACTTC
CASRQSGSLYEQYF
>TRBJ1-5|NA|NA|TRBV9
TGTGCCAGCAGCGTAGAAGATTGGAGTCAGCCCCAGCATTTT
CASSVEDWSQPQHF